This TCR beta chain was observed in a study of shared clonotypes between healthy human individuals. Study as a whole: There were three CD4 naive, three CD4 memory, two CD8 naive and one CD8 memory plates per donor.

Over several immunoSEQ plates, each subset's genomic DNA was distributed in even portions. Sequencing was performed with immunoSEQ multiplex PCR; in TCRdb, only in-frame clones are kept and a portion is missing. The sample carries a few million clones, about 92% recorded once. Study results and caveats: A handful of donors showed sharing of approximately 4.7% of naive CD4 clonotypes. Non-shared clonotypes showed lower generation probabilities than clonotypes common to all four donors.

For this clone: Its target is unknown.

Looked up from germline, CDR1 is MNHEY and CDR2 is SMNVEV (reference sequence). With V trimmed by 2 bases and J by 8 bases, 9 bases remained unmatched. The CDR3 runs to 16 residues. The chain couples TRBV27 to TRBJ1-6; 7 bases fit TRBD1. Sequencing input: naive CD4+ T cells sorted from blood. The subset is: CD45RA+ positively selected. The sequence derives from a man aged 18 to 30 in good health. The CDR3 is CASSLKGAGRHSPLHF. Written as DNA, the CDR3 is TGTGCCAGCAGTTTAAAGGGGGCGGGTCGCCATTCACCCCTCCACTTT.